The 18 T cell receptor beta chains listed next were all sequenced from one sample in a study of T cell responses to AZD1222 COVID-19 vaccine. Profiling relied on immunoSEQ multiplex PCR, and the TCRdb table lists in-frame clones only, not all of them. The table includes roughly 42,000 clones, 88% detected once. The source material was peripheral blood, sampled 28 days after the second dose of the MenACWY control vaccine. The receptor source for this set is an adult who received the MenACWY meningococcal vaccine as a control.

The J gene is TRBJ2-7, the V gene TRBV7-6; TRBD1 matches at 8 bases. CDR3 length: 14 residues. Trimming took 4 bases from V and 5 from J; bases not matched to a gene: 7. Germline loops: CDR1 SGHVS, CDR2 FNYEAQ. The CDR3 DNA sequence: TGTGCCAGCAGCTCCGGGACAGGAAAACACGAGCAGTACTTC. Encoded protein: CASSSGTGKHEQYF.

The chain employs TRBV21-1 and TRBJ1-1; TRBD1 is the table's D call, not checked against the DNA. TRBV21-1 is annotated as a pseudogene. The CDR3 is 15 amino acids. The CDR3 is CASSKAAGGNTEAFF. As DNA, the CDR3 is TGTGCCAGCAGCAAAGCGGCAGGGGGTAACACTGAAGCTTTCTTT.

Concerning this clone itself: At one boundary the junction diverges from the germline segment, which might be a read error. The chain uses TRBV28 and TRBJ1-5, with TRBD1 identical over 7 bases. The germline V gene encodes CDR1 MDHEN and CDR2 SYDVKM. This CDR3 is built from 12 residues. The CDR3 DNA sequence: TGTGCCAGCAGCCTGTCTACAGGGGCCAATGAATTT. Translated, it gives CASSLSTGANEF.

The chain employs TRBV7-9 and TRBJ1-5; 11 bases match TRBD1. The CDR3 totals 15 residues. Germline CDR1 and CDR2: SEHNR and FQNEAQ (reference sequence). The V gene end was trimmed by 4 bases and the J gene end by 7 bases; junction bases not matched to a gene: 6. CDR3 nucleotide sequence: TGTGCCAGCAGCTCCGGGACAGGGGGAACCCAGCCCCAGCATTTT. This codes for CASSSGTGGTQPQHF.

A single count supports this clone. The chain combines TRBV4-1 with TRBJ1-5; D perhaps matches TRBD1 (6 bases). The germline V gene has CDR1 MGHRA and CDR2 YSYEKL. The CDR3 runs 15 residues. V lost 1 base and J lost 6, with 13 bases in between. CDR3: CASSQGGGRSQPQHF. CDR3 bases: TGCGCCAGCAGCCAAGGTGGGGGGCGCAGTCAGCCCCAGCATTTT.

This chain connects TRBV12-3 or TRBV12-4 to TRBJ1-2; TRBD1 is a possible D gene (5 bases). This CDR3 spans 13 amino acids. V shed 6 bases and J shed 3 bases, with 11 bases lying between them. CDR3 DNA: TGTGCCAGCAGACCAGGAGGGGACTATGGCTACACCTTC. This sequence encodes CASRPGGDYGYTF.

The rearrangement links TRBV5-6 to TRBJ2-1, with 9 nucleotides matching TRBD1. Unmatched junction bases numbered 5, after V lost 0 bases and J lost 13 bases. Germline CDR1 reads SGHDT; CDR2 reads YYEEEE. This CDR3 has 13 residues. CDR3 in DNA: TGTGCCAGCAGCTTGGACAGGGGGCATGGCCAGTTCTTC. Translation gives CASSLDRGHGQFF.

This chain connects TRBV28 to TRBJ2-2, with D maybe TRBD2 (6 bases). The CDR3 is 14 residues long. The germline V gene has CDR1 MDHEN and CDR2 SYDVKM. V lost 4 bases, J lost 2 bases, and 8 bases lay in between. CDR3 sequence (DNA): TGTGCCAGCAGTTCCGGGGGAAACACCGGGGAGCTGTTTTTT. The encoded protein is CASSSGGNTGELFF.

The chain uses TRBV28 and TRBJ2-3, with 7 bases identical to TRBD2. V was clipped by 8 bases and J by 5 bases; unmatched bases: 13. Germline V lookup: CDR1 MDHEN, CDR2 SYDVKM. CDR3 length: 15 amino acids. CDR3 bases: TGTGCCAGCCCCCCCGCGGGAGAGCTTGGAGATACGCAGTATTTT. It yields the protein CASPPAGELGDTQYF.

The chain carries TRBV3-1 (or the pseudogene TRBV3-2) and TRBJ2-2; TRBD2 matches 14 bases. CDR1 and CDR2 from the germline V gene are LGHDT and YNNKEL (reference sequence). The CDR3 loop spans 18 amino acids. V was pared by 3 bases and J by 6 bases, with 9 bases of the junction left unmatched. The CDR3 DNA follows: TGTGCCAGCAGCCAGTTACCGGGACTAGCGGGAGTGGCCGGGGAGCTGTTTTTT. This encodes CASSQLPGLAGVAGELFF.

This clone appeared a single time. The chain employs TRBV6-4 and TRBJ2-1; 10 nucleotides align to TRBD2. Germline V gene sequence: CDR1 MRHNA, CDR2 SNTAGT. V shed 8 bases, J shed 1 base, and the junction held 11 bases outside the gene matches. The CDR3 runs to 17 residues. CDR3 in DNA: TGTGCCAGCCCTACCAGCGGGAGGGCCGGATCCTACAATGAGCAGTTCTTC. Amino acids: CASPTSGRAGSYNEQFF.

The chain carries TRBV7-2 and TRBJ1-1; the D is unclear. The CDR3 has 14 residues. Trimming left V 6 bases short and J 4 bases short, with 15 bases between. Germline V gene sequence: CDR1 SGHTA, CDR2 FQGNSA. CDR3 DNA sequence: TGTGCCAGCAGAGAAGGGCCGATATCCACTGAAGCTTTCTTT. It yields the protein CASREGPISTEAFF.

The V gene is TRBV6-4, the J gene TRBJ2-7; TRBD1 matches at 11 bases. This CDR3 is 15 amino acids long. Germline V CDR1 and CDR2: MRHNA, SNTAGT. J gave up 3 bases and V 0 bases, and 1 base lay outside the gene matches. CDR3 loop: CASSDSGTGGYEQYF. CDR3 coding DNA: TGTGCCAGCAGTGACTCCGGGACAGGGGGCTACGAGCAGTACTTC.

The rearrangement uses TRBV28 and TRBJ2-5; 10 bases are a match to TRBD2. Germline assignment: CDR1 MDHEN and CDR2 SYDVKM. V trimming: 9 bases; J trimming: 3 bases; junction bases outside the gene matches: 7. CDR3 length equals 14 residues. Written as DNA, the CDR3 is TGTGCCAGTTGGACTAGCGGAGTAAAAGAGACCCAGTACTTC. This translates into CASWTSGVKETQYF.

The chain combines TRBV5-6 with TRBJ1-1, with TRBD1 as a possible D gene (6 bases). Trimming stripped 2 bases from V and 4 bases from J, with 18 bases between. Looked up from germline, CDR1 is SGHDT and CDR2 is YYEEEE. The length of the CDR3 is 16 residues. CDR3 coding DNA: TGTGCCAGCAGCTTTCTAGACAGGTTCCATCGCACTGAAGCTTTCTTT. It is translated as CASSFLDRFHRTEAFF.

The chain combines TRBV4-1 with TRBJ2-2; D uncertain. The CDR3 contains 15 residues. Germline CDR1 is MGHRA and CDR2 is YSYEKL. V was pared by 1 base and J by 0 bases, with 6 bases between. Written as DNA, the CDR3 is TGCGCCAGCAGCCAAGCGGTCGCGAACACCGGGGAGCTGTTTTTT. Translation gives CASSQAVANTGELFF.

The chain recombines TRBV7-3 with TRBJ2-2; 7 positions agree with TRBD2. This CDR3 comprises 17 residues. The germline V gene has CDR1 SGHTA and CDR2 FQGTGA. The J segment lost 3 bases and the V segment lost 5 bases, leaving 12 bases of the junction unmatched. The CDR3 bases are TGTGCCAGCAGCCCGTTTAGAGGGAGGGCCGACACCGGGGAGCTGTTTTTT. It encodes CASSPFRGRADTGELFF. Based on the CDR3 plus reference TRBV7-3 and TRBJ2-2, the full variable domain is GAGVSQTPSNKVTEKGKYVELRCDPISGHTALYWYRQSLGQGPEFLIYFQGTGAADDSGLPNDRFFAVRPEGSVSTLKIQRTERGDSAVYLCASSPFRGRADTGELFFGEGSRLTVL.

The chain carries TRBV7-2 and TRBJ2-7; TRBD2 matches 12 bases. The J segment lost 3 bases and the V segment lost 5 bases, leaving 5 bases of the junction unmatched. CDR3 length: 15 residues. Germline CDR1 is SGHTA and CDR2 is FQGNSA. The CDR3 loop reads CASSRRLAGDYEQYF. The CDR3 region has the DNA TGTGCCAGCAGCCGTAGACTAGCGGGAGACTACGAGCAGTACTTC.